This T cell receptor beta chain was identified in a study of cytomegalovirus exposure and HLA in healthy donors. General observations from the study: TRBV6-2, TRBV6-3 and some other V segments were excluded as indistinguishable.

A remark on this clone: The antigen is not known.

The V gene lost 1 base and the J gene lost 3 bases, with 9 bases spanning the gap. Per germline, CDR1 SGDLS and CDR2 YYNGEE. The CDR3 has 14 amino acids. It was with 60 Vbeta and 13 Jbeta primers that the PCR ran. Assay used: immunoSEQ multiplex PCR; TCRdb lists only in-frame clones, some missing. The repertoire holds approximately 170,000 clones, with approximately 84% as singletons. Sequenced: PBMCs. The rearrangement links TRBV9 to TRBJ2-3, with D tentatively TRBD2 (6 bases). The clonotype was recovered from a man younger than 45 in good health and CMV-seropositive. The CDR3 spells CASSVLSGTDTQYF. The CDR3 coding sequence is TGTGCCAGCAGCGTACTTAGCGGAACAGATACGCAGTATTTT.